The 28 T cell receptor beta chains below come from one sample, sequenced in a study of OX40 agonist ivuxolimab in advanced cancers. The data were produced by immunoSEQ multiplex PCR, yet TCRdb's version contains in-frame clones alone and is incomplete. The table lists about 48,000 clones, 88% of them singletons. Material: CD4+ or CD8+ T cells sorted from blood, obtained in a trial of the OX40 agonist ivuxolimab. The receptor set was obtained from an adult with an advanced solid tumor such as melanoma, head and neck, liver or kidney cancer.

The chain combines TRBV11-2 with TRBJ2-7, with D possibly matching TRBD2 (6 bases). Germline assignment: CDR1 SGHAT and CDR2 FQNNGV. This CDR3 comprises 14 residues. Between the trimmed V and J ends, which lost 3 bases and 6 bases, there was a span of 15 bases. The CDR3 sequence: CASSFNAGPGEQYF. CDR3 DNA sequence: TGTGCCAGCAGCTTCAATGCGGGACCCGGCGAGCAGTACTTC.

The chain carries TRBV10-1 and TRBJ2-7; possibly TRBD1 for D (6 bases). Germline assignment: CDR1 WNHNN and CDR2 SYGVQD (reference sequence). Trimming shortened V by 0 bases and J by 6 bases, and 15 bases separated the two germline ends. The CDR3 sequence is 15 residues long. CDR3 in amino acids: CASSESGRGPSEQYF. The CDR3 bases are TGCGCCAGCAGTGAGTCGGGCAGGGGCCCCTCCGAGCAGTACTTC.

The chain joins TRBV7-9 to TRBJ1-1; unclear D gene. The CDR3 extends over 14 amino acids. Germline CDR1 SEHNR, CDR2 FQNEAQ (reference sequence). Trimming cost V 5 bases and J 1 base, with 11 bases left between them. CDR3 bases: TGTGCCAGCAGCAGGAGGGATCCGAACACTGAAGCTTTCTTT. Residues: CASSRRDPNTEAFF.

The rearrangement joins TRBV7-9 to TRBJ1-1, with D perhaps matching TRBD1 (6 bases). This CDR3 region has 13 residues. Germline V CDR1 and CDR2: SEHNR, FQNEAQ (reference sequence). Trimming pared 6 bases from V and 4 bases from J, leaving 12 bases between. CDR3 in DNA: TGTGCCAGCAGTTCGGACAGAAGCACTGAAGCTTTCTTT. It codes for CASSSDRSTEAFF.

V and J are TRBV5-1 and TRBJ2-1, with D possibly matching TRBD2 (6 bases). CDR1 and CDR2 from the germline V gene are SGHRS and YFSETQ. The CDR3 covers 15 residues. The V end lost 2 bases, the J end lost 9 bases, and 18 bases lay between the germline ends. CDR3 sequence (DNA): TGCGCCAGCAGCTTAGGGCGGGGCGACGGGGCTGAGCAGTTCTTC. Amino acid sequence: CASSLGRGDGAEQFF.

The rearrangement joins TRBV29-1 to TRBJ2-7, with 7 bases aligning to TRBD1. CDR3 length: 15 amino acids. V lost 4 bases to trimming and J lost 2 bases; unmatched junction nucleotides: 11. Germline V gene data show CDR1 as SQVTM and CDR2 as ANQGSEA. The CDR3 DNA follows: TGCAGCGTTGGAGCCGGGACAGACTATCCCTACGAGCAGTACTTC. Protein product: CSVGAGTDYPYEQYF.

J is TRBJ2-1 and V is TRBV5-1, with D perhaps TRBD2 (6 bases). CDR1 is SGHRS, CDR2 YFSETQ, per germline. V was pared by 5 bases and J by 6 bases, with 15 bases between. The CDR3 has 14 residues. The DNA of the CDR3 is TGCGCCAGCAGTTTCGACGGGAGAAGCAATGAGCAGTTCTTC. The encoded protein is CASSFDGRSNEQFF. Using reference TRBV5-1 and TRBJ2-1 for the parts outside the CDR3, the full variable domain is KAGVTQTPRYLIKTRGQQVTLSCSPISGHRSVSWYQQTPGQGLQFLFEYFSETQRNKGNFPGRFSGRQFSNSRSEMNVSTLELGDSALYLCASSFDGRSNEQFFGPGTRLTVL.

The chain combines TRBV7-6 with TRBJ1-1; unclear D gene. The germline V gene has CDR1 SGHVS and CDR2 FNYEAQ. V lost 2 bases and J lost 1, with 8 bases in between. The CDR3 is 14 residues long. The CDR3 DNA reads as TGTGCCAGCAGCTTAATGACGGAGAACACTGAAGCTTTCTTT. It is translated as CASSLMTENTEAFF.

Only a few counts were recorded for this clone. CDR3 region: CASSLERFPNTGELFF. CDR3 nucleotides: TGCGCCAGCAGCTTGGAAAGGTTTCCGAACACCGGGGAGCTGTTTTTT. The V gene is TRBV5-1, the J gene TRBJ2-2; D is unresolved. Germline CDR1 reads SGHRS; CDR2 reads YFSETQ. V dropped 0 bases and J dropped 0 bases, with 9 bases sitting between them. The CDR3 runs to 16 residues.

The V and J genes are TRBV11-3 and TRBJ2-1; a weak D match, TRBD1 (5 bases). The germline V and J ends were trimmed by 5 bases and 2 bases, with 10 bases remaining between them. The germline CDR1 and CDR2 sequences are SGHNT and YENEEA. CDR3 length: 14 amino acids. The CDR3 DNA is TGTGCCAGCAGCGCTCTAGGGGCCTACAATGAGCAGTTCTTC. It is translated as CASSALGAYNEQFF.

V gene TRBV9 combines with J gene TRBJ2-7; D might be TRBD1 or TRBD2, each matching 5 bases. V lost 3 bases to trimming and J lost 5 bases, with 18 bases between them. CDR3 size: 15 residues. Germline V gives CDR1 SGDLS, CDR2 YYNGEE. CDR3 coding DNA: TGTGCCAGCAGCGCGGCTTCGGGGACCGTTCACGAGCAGTACTTC. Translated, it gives CASSAASGTVHEQYF.

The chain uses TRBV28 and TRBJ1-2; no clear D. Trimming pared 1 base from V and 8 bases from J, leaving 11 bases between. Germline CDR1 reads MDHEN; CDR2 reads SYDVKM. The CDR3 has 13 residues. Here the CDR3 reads CASSLLFERGYTF. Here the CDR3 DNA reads TGTGCCAGCAGTTTATTGTTCGAACGGGGCTACACCTTC.

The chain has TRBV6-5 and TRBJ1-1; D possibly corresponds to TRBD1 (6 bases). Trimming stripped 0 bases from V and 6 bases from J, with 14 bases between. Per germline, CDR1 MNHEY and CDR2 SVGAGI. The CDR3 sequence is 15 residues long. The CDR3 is CASSYSQGRMSEAFF. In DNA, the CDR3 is TGTGCCAGCAGTTACTCGCAGGGGAGGATGTCTGAAGCTTTCTTT.

DNA of the CDR3: TGTGCCAGCAGTTTAGCGGGGCCGGACACTGAAGCTTTCTTT. Protein: CASSLAGPDTEAFF. V is TRBV27 and J is TRBJ1-1; tentative D call: TRBD1 (5 bases). The germline V and J ends were trimmed by 2 bases and 3 bases, with 10 bases remaining between them. CDR1 and CDR2 from the germline V gene are MNHEY and SMNVEV (reference sequence). The length of the CDR3 is 14 residues.

CDR3 sequence: CARKFRGPEAFF. Written as DNA, the CDR3 is TGTGCCAGAAAATTCAGGGGGCCTGAAGCTTTCTTT. The chain carries TRBV7-2 and TRBJ1-1, with 8 bases fitting TRBD1. The V segment lost 9 bases and the J segment 6 bases; nucleotides outside the gene matches: 6. Germline CDR1 is SGHTA and CDR2 is FQGNSA. The length of the CDR3 is 12 residues.

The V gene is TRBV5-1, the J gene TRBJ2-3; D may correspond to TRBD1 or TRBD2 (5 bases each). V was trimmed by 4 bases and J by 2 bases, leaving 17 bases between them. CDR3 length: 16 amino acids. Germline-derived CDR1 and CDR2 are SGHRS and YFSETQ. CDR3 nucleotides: TGCGCCAGCAGCCTGGGGGTAGCCCTCTTCACAGATACGCAGTATTTT. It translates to CASSLGVALFTDTQYF.

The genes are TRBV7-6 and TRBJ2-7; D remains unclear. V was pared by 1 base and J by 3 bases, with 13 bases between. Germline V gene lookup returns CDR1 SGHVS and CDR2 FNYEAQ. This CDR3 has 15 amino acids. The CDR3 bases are TGTGCCAGCAGCTTAGTTCAGTCCCCTAGCTACGAGCAGTACTTC. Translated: CASSLVQSPSYEQYF.

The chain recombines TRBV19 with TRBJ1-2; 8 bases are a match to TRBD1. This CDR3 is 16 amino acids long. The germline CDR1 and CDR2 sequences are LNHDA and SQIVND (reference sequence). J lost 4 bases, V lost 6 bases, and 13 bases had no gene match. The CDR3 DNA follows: TGTGCCAGTAGCATGACTCAGGGGGCAGAGATCTATGGCTACACCTTC. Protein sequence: CASSMTQGAEIYGYTF.

This CDR3 is CASSYRLSGGAKNIQYF. CDR3 DNA: TGTGCCAGCAGCTACCGTCTGAGCGGGGGGGCCAAAAACATTCAGTACTTC. The J gene is TRBJ2-4, the V gene TRBV13; 9 bases match TRBD2. Germline V gene sequence: CDR1 PRHDT, CDR2 FYEKMQ (reference sequence). The CDR3 spans 17 residues. The J segment lost 1 base and the V segment lost 4 bases, leaving 8 bases of the junction unmatched.

The CDR3 DNA reads as TGTGCCAGCAGCTTGGGGGGTCTAGCGGGAGAAAACATTCAGTACTTC. It is translated as CASSLGGLAGENIQYF. The chain combines TRBV5-4 with TRBJ2-4; TRBD2 matches at 10 bases. In germline, CDR1 is SGHNT, CDR2 YYREEE (reference sequence). Trimming cost V 0 bases and J 5 bases; bases outside gene matches: 5. This CDR3 comprises 16 residues.

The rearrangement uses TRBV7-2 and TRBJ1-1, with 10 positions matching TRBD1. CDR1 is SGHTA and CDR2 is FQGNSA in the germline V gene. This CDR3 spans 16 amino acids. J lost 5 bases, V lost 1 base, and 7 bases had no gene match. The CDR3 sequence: CASSLVVGTGDTEAFF. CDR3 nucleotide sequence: TGTGCCAGCAGCTTAGTGGTAGGGACAGGGGATACTGAAGCTTTCTTT.

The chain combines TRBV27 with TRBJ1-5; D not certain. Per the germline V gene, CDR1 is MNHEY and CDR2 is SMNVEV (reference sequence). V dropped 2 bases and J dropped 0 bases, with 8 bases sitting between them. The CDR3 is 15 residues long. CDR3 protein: CASSLRQPSNQPQHF. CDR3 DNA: TGTGCCAGCAGTTTAAGGCAGCCTAGCAATCAGCCCCAGCATTTT.

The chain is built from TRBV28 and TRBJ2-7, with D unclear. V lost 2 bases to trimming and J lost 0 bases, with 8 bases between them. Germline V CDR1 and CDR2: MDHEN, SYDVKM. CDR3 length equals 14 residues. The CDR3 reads CASSLLADSYEQYF. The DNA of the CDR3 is TGTGCCAGCAGTTTACTGGCGGACTCCTACGAGCAGTACTTC.

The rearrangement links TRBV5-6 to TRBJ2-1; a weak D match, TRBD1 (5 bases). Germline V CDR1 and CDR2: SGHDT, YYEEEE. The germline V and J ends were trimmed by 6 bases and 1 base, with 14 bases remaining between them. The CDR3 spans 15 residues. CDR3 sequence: CASMPGIFSYNEQFF. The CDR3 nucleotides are TGTGCCAGCATGCCAGGGATTTTTTCCTACAATGAGCAGTTCTTC.

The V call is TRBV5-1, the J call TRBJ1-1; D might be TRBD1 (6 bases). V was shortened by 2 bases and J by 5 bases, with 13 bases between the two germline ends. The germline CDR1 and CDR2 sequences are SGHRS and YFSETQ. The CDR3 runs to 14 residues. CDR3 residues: CASSFSQTGTEAFF. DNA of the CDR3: TGCGCCAGCAGCTTTTCCCAAACAGGGACTGAAGCTTTCTTT.

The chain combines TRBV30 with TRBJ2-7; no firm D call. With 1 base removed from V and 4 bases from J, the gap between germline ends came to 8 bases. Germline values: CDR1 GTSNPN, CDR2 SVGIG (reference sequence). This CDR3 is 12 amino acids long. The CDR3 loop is CAWSGDRYEQYF. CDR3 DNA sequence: TGTGCCTGGAGTGGCGACCGGTACGAGCAGTACTTC.

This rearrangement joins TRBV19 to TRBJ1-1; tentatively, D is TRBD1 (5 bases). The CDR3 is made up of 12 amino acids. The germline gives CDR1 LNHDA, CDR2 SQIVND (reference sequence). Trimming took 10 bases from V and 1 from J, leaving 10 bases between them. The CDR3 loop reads CATGRGNTEAFF. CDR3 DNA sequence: TGTGCCACCGGGAGGGGGAACACTGAAGCTTTCTTT. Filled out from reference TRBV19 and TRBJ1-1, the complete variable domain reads DGGITQSPKYLFRKEGQNVTLSCEQNLNHDAMYWYRQDPGQGLRLIYYSQIVNDFQKGDIAEGYSVSREKKESFPLTVTSAQKNPTAFYLCATGRGNTEAFFGQGTRLTVV.

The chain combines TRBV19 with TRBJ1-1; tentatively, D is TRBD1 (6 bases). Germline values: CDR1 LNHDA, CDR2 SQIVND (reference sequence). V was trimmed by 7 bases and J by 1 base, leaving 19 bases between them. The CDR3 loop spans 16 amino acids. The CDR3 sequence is CASIKGRTASNTEAFF. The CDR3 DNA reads TGTGCCAGTATTAAGGGAAGGACAGCCTCGAACACTGAAGCTTTCTTT.